This T cell receptor beta chain was found in a study of T cell changes during pregnancy in multiple sclerosis (dated by TCRdb to the late 2010s). With regard to the full study: In women with multiple sclerosis, the researchers looked at how the T cell repertoire shifted as pregnancy progressed.

Between the V and J ends, shortened by 2 bases and 7 bases respectively, the junction contains 9 bases. CDR1 and CDR2 were assigned from the germline V gene as SGHTA and FQGNSA. The CDR3 contains 13 residues, cysteine and phenylalanine counted. Only the CDR3 DNA is retained, 39 bases long and in frame from the first base. With regard to this clone: It lacks a known antigen. Base qualities are not at hand, and no much larger clone is one base apart.

The library came from the immunoSEQ multiplex PCR assay. TCRdb retrieved this table from immuneACCESS and kept in-frame rearrangements only. Not all clones are present; in checked studies, unresolved V genes account for under half, and no reason is known for the remainder. This sample lists roughly 38,000 clones; about 93% were detected once. In total, the top ten clones hold roughly 0.67% of the sample. The rearrangement joined TRBV7-2 to TRBJ2-1; the D gene identity is not certain. The sequences come from CD4+ T cells from peripheral blood mononuclear cells, collected in the third trimester of pregnancy. This clonotype was sampled from a female donor with multiple sclerosis, enrolled in a pregnancy study. The CDR3 amino acid sequence is: CASSLRYNNEQFF. The nucleotide sequence reads TGTGCCAGCAGCTTAAGATACAATAATGAGCAGTTCTTC.